This T cell receptor beta chain comes out of a study of T cells in Graves' hyperthyroidism and ophthalmopathy. Each diagnosis was grounded in clinical symptoms, serum thyroxine and TRAb, thyroid ultrasound, and orbital computed tomography. What was amplified from RNA transcripts were TCR beta CDR3 regions. The study used the HTBI primer set for a first-round RT-PCR of the TCR CDR3. TCRdb used MiXCR to reprocess the multiplex PCR reads, holding one entry per CDR3 protein. The sample holds under 400,000 distinct CDR3 sequences; 15% to 20% are singletons and the top ten take around 54%. This clonotype was detected only a few times. Trimming took off 1 base at V and 7 bases at J, with 11 bases between the two ends. CDR3 length: 15 residues. The germline V gene encodes CDR1 SNHLY and CDR2 FYNNEI.

Input material: blood. This sequence originates from a woman between 45 and 60 years old with Graves' hyperthyroidism. This sequence joins TRBV2 and TRBJ1-6; a possible D gene is TRBD1 (5 bases). CDR3 in DNA: TGTGCCAGCAGTGAAGGGACCGGGGGAAATTCACCCCTCCACTTT. Its translation is CASSEGTGGNSPLHF.